This T cell receptor beta chain was recorded in a study of blood T cell repertoires in COVID-19. Study as a whole: The origin of the acute and convalescent COVID-19 samples was the United States, Italy and Spain.

The V gene lost 1 base and the J gene lost 4 bases, with 10 bases spanning the gap. Germline V gives CDR1 SQVTM, CDR2 ANQGSEA. This CDR3 comprises 13 residues. Original processing notes: For nucleated cells, counts were estimated from reference gene primer amplification. Some clones are missing from TCRdb's copy, which holds only in-frame ones; the method was immunoSEQ multiplex PCR. V and J calls plus clone size are reproduced from that table; the DNA served to infer D and trimming. The profile shows about 74,000 clones, about four fifths of them singletons. This clone was seen more than once but under ten times.

The chain recombines TRBV29-1 with TRBJ1-1; tentative D call: TRBD1 (6 bases). The sequenced material came from peripheral blood. The sequence came from a man in his sixties or seventies with acute or convalescent COVID-19. The CDR3 reads CSVEGRQATEAFF. The CDR3 DNA is TGCAGCGTTGAAGGACGACAGGCCACTGAAGCTTTCTTT.